The sequence of this T cell receptor beta chain was determined in a study of blood T cell repertoires in COVID-19. The CDR3 consists of 12 residues. CDR1 and CDR2 (germline): LGHNT, FRNRAP. The germline V and J ends were trimmed by 5 bases and 9 bases, with 13 bases remaining between them. Clones were read by immunoSEQ multiplex PCR, and TCRdb kept only the in-frame ones, dropping some. The table lists roughly 300,000 clones, over 75% of them singletons, with under 7% in the top ten. Sequencing was performed on peripheral blood. This chain joins TRBV12-5 and TRBJ1-1; D uncertain. The sequence was collected from a woman in her twenties or thirties with COVID-19, enrolled during active disease. The CDR3 region is CASGPSLRKAFF. The CDR3 DNA sequence: TGTGCTAGTGGTCCATCGCTGCGGAAAGCTTTCTTT.